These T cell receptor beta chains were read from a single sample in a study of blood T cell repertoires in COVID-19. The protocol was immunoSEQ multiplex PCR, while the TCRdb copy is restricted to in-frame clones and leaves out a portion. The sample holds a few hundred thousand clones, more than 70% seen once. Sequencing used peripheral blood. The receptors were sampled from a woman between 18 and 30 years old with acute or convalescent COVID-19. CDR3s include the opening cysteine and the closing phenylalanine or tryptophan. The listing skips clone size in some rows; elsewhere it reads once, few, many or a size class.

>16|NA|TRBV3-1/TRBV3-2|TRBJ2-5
CASSPGAGRAKETQYF
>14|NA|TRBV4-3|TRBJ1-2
CASSQEGRGQKKSW
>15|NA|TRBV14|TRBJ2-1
CASRSSGSSYNEQFF
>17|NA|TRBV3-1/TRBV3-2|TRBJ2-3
CASSQHPGTGGVGTQYF
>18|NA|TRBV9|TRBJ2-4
CASTASPGLAGNGNIQYF
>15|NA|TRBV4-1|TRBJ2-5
CASSQDGGRGETQYF
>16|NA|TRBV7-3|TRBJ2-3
CASSPDSWQVSDTQYF
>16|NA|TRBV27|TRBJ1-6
CASSLSYSRNNSPLHF
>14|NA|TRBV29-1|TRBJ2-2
CSVQGGDGAGELFF
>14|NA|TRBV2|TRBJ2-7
CASSEGRASYEQYF
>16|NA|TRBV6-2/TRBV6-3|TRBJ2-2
CASSLALTGPAGELFF
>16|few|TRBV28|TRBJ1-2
CASSALRTGGFYGYTF
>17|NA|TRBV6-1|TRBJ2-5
CASSEWWARELEETQYF
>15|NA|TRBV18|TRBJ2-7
CASSPPGTGNIGQYF
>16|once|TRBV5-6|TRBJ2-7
CASSLDLAGGPYEQYF
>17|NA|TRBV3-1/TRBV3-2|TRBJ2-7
CASSPLQAGAHSYEQYF
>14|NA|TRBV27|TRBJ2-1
CASSFGTSGSFWFF
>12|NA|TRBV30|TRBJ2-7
CAWSVWGREQYF
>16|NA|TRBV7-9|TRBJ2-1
CASSLGPGLDYNEQFF
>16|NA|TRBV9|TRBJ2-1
CASSEGGLAGEYEQFF
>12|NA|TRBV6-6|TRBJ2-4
CASSLGGGIQYF
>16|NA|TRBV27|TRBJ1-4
CASSSQGARTNEKLFF
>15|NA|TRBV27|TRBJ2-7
CASSLWASGLYEQYF
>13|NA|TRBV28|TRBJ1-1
CASSRQVNTEAFF
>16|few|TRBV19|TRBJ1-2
CASSRNRQGGNYGYTF
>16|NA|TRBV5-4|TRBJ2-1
CASSPSGIPSYNEQFF
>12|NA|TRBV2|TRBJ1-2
CAGRTDNYGYTF
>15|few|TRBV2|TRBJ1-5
CASSSTGSGNQPQHF
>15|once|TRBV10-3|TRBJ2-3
CAIRRQGTSTDTQYF
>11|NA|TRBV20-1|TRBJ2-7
CSARRSYEQYF
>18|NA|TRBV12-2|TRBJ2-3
CASRFLRTSGSGPDTQYF
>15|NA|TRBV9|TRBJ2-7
CASSAGPGSSYEQYF
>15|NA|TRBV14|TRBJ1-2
CASSLGQGGVYGYTF
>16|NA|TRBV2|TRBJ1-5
CASSEVGGIGNQPQHF
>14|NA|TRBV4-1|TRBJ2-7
CASSQEGLSYEQYF
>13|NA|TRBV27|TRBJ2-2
CASRQANTGELFF
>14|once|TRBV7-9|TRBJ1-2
CASRHTGSGYGYTF
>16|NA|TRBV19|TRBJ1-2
CASRTGYGAPNYGYTF
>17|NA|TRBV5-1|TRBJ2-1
CASSQNTLAGANNEQFF
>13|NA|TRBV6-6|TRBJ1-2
CASSYGPVYGYTF
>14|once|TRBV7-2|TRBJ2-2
CASSLSAGTGELFF
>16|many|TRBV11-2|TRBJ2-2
CASSPRGGGSTGELFF
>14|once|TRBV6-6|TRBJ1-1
CASDPRTGNTEAFF
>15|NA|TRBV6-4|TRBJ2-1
CASSDIAGGPNEQFF
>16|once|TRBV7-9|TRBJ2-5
CASSLAEGLYQETQYF
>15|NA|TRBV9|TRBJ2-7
CASSVWGQGSGEQYF
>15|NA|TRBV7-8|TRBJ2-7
CASSLGGVGLYEQYF
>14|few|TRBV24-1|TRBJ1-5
CATSDPGVRQPQHF
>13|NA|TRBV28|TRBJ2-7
CASRDYSSYEQYF